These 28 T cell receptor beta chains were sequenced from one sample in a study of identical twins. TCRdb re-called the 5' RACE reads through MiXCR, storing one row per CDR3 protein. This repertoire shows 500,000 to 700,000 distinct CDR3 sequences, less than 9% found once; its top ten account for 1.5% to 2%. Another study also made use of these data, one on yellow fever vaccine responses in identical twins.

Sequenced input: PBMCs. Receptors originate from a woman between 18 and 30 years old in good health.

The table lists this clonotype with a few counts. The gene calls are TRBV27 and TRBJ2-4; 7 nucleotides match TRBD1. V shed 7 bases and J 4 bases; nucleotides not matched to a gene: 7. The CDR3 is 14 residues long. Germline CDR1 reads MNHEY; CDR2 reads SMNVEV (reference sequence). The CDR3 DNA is TGTGCCAGCAAACGCGAGACAGGGAAAAACATTCAGTACTTC. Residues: CASKRETGKNIQYF.

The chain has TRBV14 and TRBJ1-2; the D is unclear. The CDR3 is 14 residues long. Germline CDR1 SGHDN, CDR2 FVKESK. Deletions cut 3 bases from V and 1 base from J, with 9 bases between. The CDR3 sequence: CASSHLTSNYGYTF. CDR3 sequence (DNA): TGTGCCAGCAGCCACCTGACAAGTAACTATGGCTACACCTTC.

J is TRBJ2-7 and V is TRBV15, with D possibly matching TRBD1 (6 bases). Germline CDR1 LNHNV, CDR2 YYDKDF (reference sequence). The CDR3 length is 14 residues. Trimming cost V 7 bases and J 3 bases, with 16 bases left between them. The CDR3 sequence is CATKETGLNYEQYF. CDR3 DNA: TGTGCCACCAAGGAGACAGGATTGAACTACGAGCAGTACTTC.

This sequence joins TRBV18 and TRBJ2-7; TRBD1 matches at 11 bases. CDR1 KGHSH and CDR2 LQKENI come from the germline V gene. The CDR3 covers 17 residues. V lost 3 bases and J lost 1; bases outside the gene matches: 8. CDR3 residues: CASSPGTGGSASYEQYF. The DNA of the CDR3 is TGTGCCAGCTCACCGGGGACAGGGGGTAGCGCTTCCTACGAGCAGTACTTC.

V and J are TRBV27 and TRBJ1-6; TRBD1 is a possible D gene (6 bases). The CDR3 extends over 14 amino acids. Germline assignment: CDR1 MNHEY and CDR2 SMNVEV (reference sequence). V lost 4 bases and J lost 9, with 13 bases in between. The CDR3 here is CASSSRQASSPLHF. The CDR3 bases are TGTGCCAGCAGTTCCCGACAGGCTAGTTCACCCCTCCACTTT.

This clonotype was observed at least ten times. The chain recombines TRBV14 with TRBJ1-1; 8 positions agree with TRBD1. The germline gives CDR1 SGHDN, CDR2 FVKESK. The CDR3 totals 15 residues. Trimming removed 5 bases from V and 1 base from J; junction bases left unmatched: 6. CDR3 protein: CASSSQGARNTEAFF. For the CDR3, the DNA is TGTGCCAGCAGCTCGCAGGGGGCCCGGAACACTGAAGCTTTCTTT.

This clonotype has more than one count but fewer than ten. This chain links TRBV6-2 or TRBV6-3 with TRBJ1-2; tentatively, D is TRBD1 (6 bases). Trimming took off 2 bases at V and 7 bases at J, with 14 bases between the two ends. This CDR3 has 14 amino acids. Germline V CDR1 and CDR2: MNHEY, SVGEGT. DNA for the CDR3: TGTGCCAGCAGTTACCCCGGACAGTTGGCTGGCTACACCTTC. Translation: CASSYPGQLAGYTF.

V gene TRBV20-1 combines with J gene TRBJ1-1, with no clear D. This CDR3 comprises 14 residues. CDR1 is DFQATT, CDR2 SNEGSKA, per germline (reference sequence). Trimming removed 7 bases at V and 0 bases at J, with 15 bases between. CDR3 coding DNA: TGCAGTGTTCGACCGGGCAGCATGAACACTGAAGCTTTCTTT. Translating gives CSVRPGSMNTEAFF.

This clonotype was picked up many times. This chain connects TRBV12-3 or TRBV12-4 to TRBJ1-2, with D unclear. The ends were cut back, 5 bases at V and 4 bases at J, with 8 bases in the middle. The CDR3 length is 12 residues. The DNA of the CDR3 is TGTGCCAGCAGTAGGGAGTTCTATGGCTACACCTTC. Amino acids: CASSREFYGYTF.

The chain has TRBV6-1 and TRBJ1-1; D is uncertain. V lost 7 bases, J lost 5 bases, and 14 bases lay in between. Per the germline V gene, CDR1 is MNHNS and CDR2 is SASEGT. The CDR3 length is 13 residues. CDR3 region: CASNERLGTEAFF. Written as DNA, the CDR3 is TGTGCCAGCAACGAAAGACTGGGGACTGAAGCTTTCTTT.

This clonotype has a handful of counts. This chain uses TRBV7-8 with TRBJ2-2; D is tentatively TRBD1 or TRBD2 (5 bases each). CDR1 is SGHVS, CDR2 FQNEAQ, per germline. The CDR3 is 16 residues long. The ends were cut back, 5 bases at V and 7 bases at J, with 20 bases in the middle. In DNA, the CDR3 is TGTGCCAGCAGCCAACAGGATGAGGGTATCAGCGGGGAGCTGTTTTTT. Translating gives CASSQQDEGISGELFF.

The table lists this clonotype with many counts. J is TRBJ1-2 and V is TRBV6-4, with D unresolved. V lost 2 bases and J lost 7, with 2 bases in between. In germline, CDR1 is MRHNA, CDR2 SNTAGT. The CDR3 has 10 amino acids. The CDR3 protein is CASSDTGYTF. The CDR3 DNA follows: TGTGCCAGCAGTGACACTGGCTACACCTTC.

DNA of the CDR3: TGTGCCAGCAGCCGTCAGCGGGAGAACACCGGGGAGCTGTTTTTT. This sequence encodes CASSRQRENTGELFF. The chain couples TRBV11-2 to TRBJ2-2; 7 bases are a match to TRBD2. The junction had 4 bases not matched to a gene; V was cut back by 5 bases and J by 1 base. CDR1 and CDR2 (germline): SGHAT, FQNNGV. The CDR3 totals 15 residues.

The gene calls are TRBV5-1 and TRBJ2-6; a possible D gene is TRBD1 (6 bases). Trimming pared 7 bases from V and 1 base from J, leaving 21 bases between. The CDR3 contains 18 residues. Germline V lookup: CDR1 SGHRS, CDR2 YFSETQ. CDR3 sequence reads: CASGTTGPISSGANVLTF. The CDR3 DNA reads TGCGCCAGCGGGACAACAGGGCCCATTTCATCTGGGGCCAACGTCCTGACTTTC.

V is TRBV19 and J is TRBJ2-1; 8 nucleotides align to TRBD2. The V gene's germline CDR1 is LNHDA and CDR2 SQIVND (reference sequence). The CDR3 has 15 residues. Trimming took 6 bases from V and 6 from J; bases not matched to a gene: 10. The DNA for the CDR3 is TGTGCCAGTAGCCGAGCCGGGACTAGTTTCAATGAGCAGTTCTTC. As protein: CASSRAGTSFNEQFF.

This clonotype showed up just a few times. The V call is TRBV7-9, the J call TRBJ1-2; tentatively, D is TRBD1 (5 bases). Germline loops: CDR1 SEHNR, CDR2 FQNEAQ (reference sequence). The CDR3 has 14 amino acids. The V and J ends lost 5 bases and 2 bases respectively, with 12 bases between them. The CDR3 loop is CASSPGTPNYGYTF. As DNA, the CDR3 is TGTGCCAGCAGCCCGGGGACCCCGAACTATGGCTACACCTTC.

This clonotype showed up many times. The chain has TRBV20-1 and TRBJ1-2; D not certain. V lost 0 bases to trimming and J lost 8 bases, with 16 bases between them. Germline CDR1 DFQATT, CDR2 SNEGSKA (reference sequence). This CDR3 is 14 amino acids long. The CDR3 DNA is TGCAGTGCTAGAGATTCGGTGACCGGGGAAGGCTACACCTTC. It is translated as CSARDSVTGEGYTF.

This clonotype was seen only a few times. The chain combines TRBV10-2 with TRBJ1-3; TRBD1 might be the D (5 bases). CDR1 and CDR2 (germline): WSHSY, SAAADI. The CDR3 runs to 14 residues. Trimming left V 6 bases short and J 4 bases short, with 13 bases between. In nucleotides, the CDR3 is TGCGCCAGCAGAGAGGACAACTGGGGAAACACCATATATTTT. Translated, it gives CASREDNWGNTIYF.

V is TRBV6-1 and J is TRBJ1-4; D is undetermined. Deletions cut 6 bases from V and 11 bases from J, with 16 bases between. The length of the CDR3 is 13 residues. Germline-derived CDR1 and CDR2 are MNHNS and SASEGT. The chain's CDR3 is CASRPGVQGKLFF. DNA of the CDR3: TGTGCCAGCAGGCCGGGAGTTCAAGGGAAACTGTTTTTT.

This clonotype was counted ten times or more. The chain's CDR3 is CASSQDSRRGGTSTDTQYF. CDR3 bases: TGCGCCAGCAGCCAAGATTCCCGGCGGGGGGGGACTAGCACAGATACGCAGTATTTT. The chain is built from TRBV4-1 and TRBJ2-3; 9 positions match TRBD2. The V segment lost 0 bases and the J segment 0 bases; nucleotides outside the gene matches: 10. The germline gives CDR1 MGHRA, CDR2 YSYEKL. The CDR3 has 19 amino acids.

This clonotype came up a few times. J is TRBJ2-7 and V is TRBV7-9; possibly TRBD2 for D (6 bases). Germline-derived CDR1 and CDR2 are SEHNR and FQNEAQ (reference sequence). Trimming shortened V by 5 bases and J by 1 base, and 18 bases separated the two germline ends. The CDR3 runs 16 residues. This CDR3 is CASSLAGAGLSYEQYV. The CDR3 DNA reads TGTGCCAGCAGCCTCGCAGGCGCGGGACTTTCCTACGAGCAGTACGTC.

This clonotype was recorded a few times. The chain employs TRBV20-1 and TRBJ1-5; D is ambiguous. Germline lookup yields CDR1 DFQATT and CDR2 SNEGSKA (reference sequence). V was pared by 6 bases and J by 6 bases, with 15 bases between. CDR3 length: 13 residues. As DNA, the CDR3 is TGCAGTGCCGCGGAGGGTTGGAGTCAGCCCCAGCATTTT. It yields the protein CSAAEGWSQPQHF.

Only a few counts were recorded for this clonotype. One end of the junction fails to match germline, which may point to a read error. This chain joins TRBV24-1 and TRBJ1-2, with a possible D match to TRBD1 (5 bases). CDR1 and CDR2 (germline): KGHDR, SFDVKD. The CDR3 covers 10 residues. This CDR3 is CATSVRDGNF. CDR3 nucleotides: TGTGCCACCAGTGTAAGGGACGGAAACTTC.

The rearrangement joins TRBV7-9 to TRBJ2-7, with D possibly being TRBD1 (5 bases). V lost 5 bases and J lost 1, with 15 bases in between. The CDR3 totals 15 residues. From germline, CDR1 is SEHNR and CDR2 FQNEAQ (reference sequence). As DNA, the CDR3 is TGTGCCAGCAGCACACAGGTCCTTAGTTCCTACGAGCAGTACTTC. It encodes CASSTQVLSSYEQYF.

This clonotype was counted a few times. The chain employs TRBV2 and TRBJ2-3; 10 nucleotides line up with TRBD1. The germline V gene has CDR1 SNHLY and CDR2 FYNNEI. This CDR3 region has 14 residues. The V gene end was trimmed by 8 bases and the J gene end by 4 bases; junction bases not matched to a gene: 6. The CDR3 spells CASSRDRGADTQYF. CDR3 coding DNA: TGTGCCAGCTCCCGGGACAGGGGTGCAGATACGCAGTATTTT.

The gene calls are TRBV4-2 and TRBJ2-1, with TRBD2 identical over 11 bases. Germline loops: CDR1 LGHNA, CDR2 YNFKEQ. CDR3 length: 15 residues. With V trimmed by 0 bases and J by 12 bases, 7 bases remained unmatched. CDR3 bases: TGTGCCAGCAGCCAAGATAGGCTAGCGGGGGGCGGGCAGTTCTTC. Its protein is CASSQDRLAGGGQFF.

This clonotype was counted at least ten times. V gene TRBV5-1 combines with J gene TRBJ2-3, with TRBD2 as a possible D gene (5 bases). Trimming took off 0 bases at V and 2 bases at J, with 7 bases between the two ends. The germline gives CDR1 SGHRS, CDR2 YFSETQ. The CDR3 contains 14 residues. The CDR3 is CASSLGRSTDTQYF. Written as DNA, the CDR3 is TGCGCCAGCAGCTTGGGGAGGTCCACAGATACGCAGTATTTT. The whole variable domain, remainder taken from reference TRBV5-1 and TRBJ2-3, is KAGVTQTPRYLIKTRGQQVTLSCSPISGHRSVSWYQQTPGQGLQFLFEYFSETQRNKGNFPGRFSGRQFSNSRSEMNVSTLELGDSALYLCASSLGRSTDTQYFGPGTRLTVL.

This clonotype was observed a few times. The CDR3 DNA follows: TGTGCCAGCAGGCACTCCTACGAGCAGTACGTC. Protein product: CASRHSYEQYV. The rearrangement joins TRBV2 to TRBJ2-7; D remains ambiguous. CDR1 is SNHLY, CDR2 FYNNEI, per germline. The CDR3 is 11 residues long. V lost 6 bases and J lost 0, with 3 bases in between.